This TCR beta chain was recorded in a study of cytomegalovirus exposure and HLA in healthy donors. This clone was counted a few times. Donors sampled were nominally healthy, though unrecorded immune exposures were likely. The primer mix had 60 Vbeta and 13 Jbeta primers. The method was immunoSEQ multiplex PCR; TCRdb's version includes in-frame clones alone and lacks a portion of them. The table includes over 100,000 clones, 8% to 9.5% detected once. CDR3 length: 12 residues. The germline gives CDR1 SGHAT, CDR2 FQNNGV. Trimming cost V 5 bases and J 4 bases, with 8 bases left between them. The sequence came from a man in his forties in good health and CMV-seronegative. The sequencing input was PBMCs. This sequence joins TRBV11-2 and TRBJ1-1; D is ambiguous. The CDR3: CASSPRGTEAFF. CDR3 DNA: TGTGCCAGCAGCCCCCGGGGCACTGAAGCTTTCTTT.